This T cell receptor (beta chain) came from a study of identical twins. Study outcomes and limitations: Reduced insertions were recorded for abundant cord blood beta clonotypes, with no such pattern in memory repertoires.

Germline lookup yields CDR1 SEHNR and CDR2 FQNEAQ (reference sequence). The CDR3 has 15 amino acids. V lost 7 bases, J lost 8 bases, and 10 bases stayed unmatched. A few counts support this clonotype. What it recognizes is unknown. One entry per CDR3 protein results from TCRdb running MiXCR on the 5' RACE reads. The sample lists roughly 260,000 distinct CDR3 sequences, 6% to 8% occurring once. The same specimen was also included in a second study, on yellow fever vaccine responses in identical twins.

V is TRBV7-9 and J is TRBJ1-6; 8 nucleotides match TRBD1. Sequencing used CD8+ T cells sorted from blood. The receptor was derived from a woman under 30 in good health. In DNA, the CDR3 is TGTGCCAGCACCCCGGGACAGGCCGAGGATTCACCCCTCCACTTT. Translated, it gives CASTPGQAEDSPLHF.